What follows are 13 T cell receptor beta chains derived from one specimen sequenced in a study of molecular identifiers for immune sequencing clone quantification. Each CDR3 protein is one row after TCRdb ran MiXCR on the PCR reads. The table lists approximately 590,000 distinct CDR3 sequences, less than 30% of them singletons. Input material: naive CD8+ T cells from blood, with Jurkat cell RNA spiked in. Subset noted: FACS-sorted CD8+CD4-CCR7+CD45RA+ naive T cells. The receptors originated from a human donor in good health. Some libraries in this study had Jurkat cell RNA spiked in.

In regard to this clonotype: The junction departs from germline at one end; a sequencing error may be responsible. This chain uses TRBV11-2 with TRBJ2-5; maybe TRBD1 (6 bases). Germline lookup yields CDR1 SGHAT and CDR2 FQNNGV. The CDR3 consists of 14 residues. CDR3 sequence (DNA): TGTGCCAGCAGCTTATGGGACACCCAAGAGACCCAGTGCTTC. It translates to CASSLWDTQETQCF.

This clonotype was counted between two and nine times. As DNA, the CDR3 is TGCGCCAGCAGCCAAGGCCGAGGAGAGGGGAGCGAGCAGTACTTC. Its translation: CASSQGRGEGSEQYF. J is TRBJ2-7 and V is TRBV4-1, with D perhaps given as TRBD1 or TRBD2 (5 bases each). Germline CDR1 is MGHRA and CDR2 is YSYEKL. V gave up 1 base and J gave up 6 bases, with 16 bases separating them. CDR3 length: 15 residues.

This clonotype was counted a single time. The CDR3 ends on some other residue instead of the conserved phenylalanine or tryptophan, so this is likely a read error. The chain uses TRBV7-2 and TRBJ2-7; 9 bases fit TRBD2. The CDR3 is 15 amino acids. J was trimmed by 3 bases and V by 1 base; bases with no gene match: 4. Per germline, CDR1 SGHTA and CDR2 FQGNSA. CDR3 nucleotides: TGTGCCAGCAGCTTAGGCCTAGCGGGATACTACGAGCAGTACCTC. This encodes CASSLGLAGYYEQYL.

The chain is built from TRBV12-3 or TRBV12-4 and TRBJ2-7; TRBD1 matches 7 bases. CDR3 length equals 14 residues. V lost 4 bases to trimming and J lost 5 bases; unmatched junction nucleotides: 8. The CDR3 sequence: CASSSEGDRDEQYF. The CDR3, as DNA: TGTGCCAGCAGTTCCGAAGGTGACAGGGACGAGCAGTACTTC.

Many counts were recorded for this clonotype. V usage is TRBV5-1 and J usage is TRBJ2-3, with D possibly being TRBD2 (5 bases). Germline CDR1 is SGHRS and CDR2 is YFSETQ. This CDR3 spans 16 amino acids. The V and J ends lost 4 bases and 2 bases respectively, with 17 bases between them. Written as DNA, the CDR3 is TGCGCCAGCAGCGTCGGGGTCGGTCGGACCACAGATACGCAGTATTTT. Translating it yields CASSVGVGRTTDTQYF.

V gene TRBV7-9 combines with J gene TRBJ2-3, with 12 bases that match TRBD2. Germline CDR1 SEHNR, CDR2 FQNEAQ (reference sequence). The CDR3 has 19 amino acids. Trimming removed 1 base from V and 4 bases from J; junction bases left unmatched: 12. CDR3 DNA: TGTGCCAGCAGCTTAGTTTTGACTAGCGGGGGCCCTGGTGCAGATACGCAGTATTTT. Translated: CASSLVLTSGGPGADTQYF.

With regard to this clonotype: With a much larger clone just one base away, this may be a read error. The chain recombines TRBV6-4 with TRBJ2-5, with D perhaps TRBD1 (6 bases). The CDR3 runs 15 residues. The ends were cut back, 3 bases at V and 7 bases at J, with 18 bases in the middle. The germline CDR1 and CDR2 sequences are MRHNA and SNTAGT. DNA of the CDR3: TGTGCCAGCAGTGATCAGGGGCAAGTGGCGGGGACCCAGTACTTC. Residues: CASSDQGQVAGTQYF.

This chain connects TRBV7-6 to TRBJ1-2, with D unclear. Trimming removed 1 base at V and 1 base at J, with 10 bases between. The CDR3 totals 15 residues. Germline V CDR1 and CDR2: SGHVS, FNYEAQ. In DNA form, the CDR3 reads TGTGCCAGCAGCTTAGAGGCAGGTATTAACTATGGCTACACCTTC. Its translation: CASSLEAGINYGYTF. Filled out from reference TRBV7-6 and TRBJ1-2, the complete variable domain reads GAGVSQSPRYKVTKRGQDVALRCDPISGHVSLYWYRQALGQGPEFLTYFNYEAQQDKSGLPNDRFSAERPEGSISTLTIQRTEQRDSAMYRCASSLEAGINYGYTFGSGTRLTVV.

This chain connects TRBV2 to TRBJ2-7, with a possible D match to TRBD1 (6 bases). The germline V and J ends were trimmed by 10 bases and 0 bases, with 10 bases remaining between them. CDR1 and CDR2 (germline): SNHLY, FYNNEI. The CDR3 loop spans 12 amino acids. This CDR3 reads CATVGGSYEQYF. The CDR3 bases are TGTGCCACAGTAGGGGGCTCCTACGAGCAGTACTTC.

This clonotype occurred many times. The J gene is TRBJ1-4, the V gene TRBV7-9; no clear D. CDR1 is SEHNR, CDR2 FQNEAQ, per germline (reference sequence). The CDR3 is made up of 13 amino acids. Trimming left V 2 bases short and J 8 bases short, with 9 bases between. In DNA form, the CDR3 reads TGTGCCAGCAGCTTATCCTCCAGGGAAAAACTGTTTTTT. This encodes CASSLSSREKLFF.

This clonotype has a single count. This clone may be a read error of a much larger clone one base away. The gene calls are TRBV10-3 and TRBJ2-7, with D perhaps matching TRBD2 (6 bases). Between the trimmed V and J ends, which lost 8 bases and 4 bases, there was a span of 12 bases. This CDR3 has 12 amino acids. CDR1 is ENHRY and CDR2 is SYGVKD in the germline V gene. The CDR3: CAIWGEKYEQYF. CDR3 bases: TGTGCCATCTGGGGGGAGAAGTACGAGCAGTACTTC.

This clonotype showed up just a few times. This chain uses TRBV4-3 with TRBJ2-3; 9 bases fit TRBD1. Trimming took 5 bases from V and 5 from J; bases not matched to a gene: 8. Germline CDR1 LGHNA, CDR2 YSLEER. The CDR3 length is 15 residues. The chain's CDR3 is CASSEGGTGKDTQYF. Here the CDR3 DNA reads TGCGCCAGCAGCGAAGGCGGGACAGGGAAAGATACGCAGTATTTT.

This clonotype showed up many times. CDR3 region: CASSEVHTFF. The CDR3 DNA reads as TGTGCCAGCAGTGAAGTCCATACTTTCTTT. This chain uses TRBV2 with TRBJ1-1; D is undetermined. Germline V lookup: CDR1 SNHLY, CDR2 FYNNEI. CDR3 length equals 10 residues. V gave up 1 base and J gave up 12 bases, with 6 bases separating them.